The rows below give T cell receptor beta chains drawn from one sample of a study of T-cell reconstitution after alpha-beta-depleted transplantation in children. TCRdb independently ran MiXCR on the PCR reads; one entry per CDR3 protein. The table has 150,000 to 250,000 distinct CDR3 sequences, roughly 14% seen once. The sample in question was PBMCs from the stem cell graft donor, obtained from the stem cell graft. These TCRs come from a human donor who donated a stem cell graft to a child with acute lymphoblastic leukemia. The CDR3 runs from the conserved cysteine through the conserved F or W. The D gene is left open where the match is weak. A row's size may be missing; if present it is once, few, many or a size class.

d_call,j_call,v_call,clone_size,cdr3_aa,cdr3_nt
TRBD2,TRBJ2-1,TRBV29-1,many,CSSPLGTSGSLDEQFF,TGCAGCTCACCACTCGGAACTAGCGGGAGTCTGGATGAGCAGTTCTTC
NA,TRBJ2-1,TRBV20-1,many,CSASRGPSEQFF,TGCAGTGCTAGTCGCGGCCCCAGTGAGCAGTTCTTC
NA,TRBJ2-2,TRBV5-1,many,CASEQGLNTGELFF,TGCGCCAGCGAACAGGGCCTGAACACCGGGGAGCTGTTTTTT
NA,TRBJ2-7,TRBV20-1,few,CSASSGTRYYEQYF,TGCAGTGCCTCTTCCGGGACACGCTACTACGAGCAGTACTTC
NA,TRBJ2-5,TRBV24-1,NA,CATSDPARPTRETQYF,TGTGCCACCAGTGATCCCGCTCGCCCAACGAGGGAGACCCAGTACTTC
TRBD2,TRBJ2-1,TRBV5-5,NA,CGSSSWTRGYNEQFF,TGTGGCAGCAGCTCCTGGACTAGAGGTTACAATGAGCAGTTCTTC
TRBD2,TRBJ2-2,TRBV20-1,many,CSARRASGRTGELFF,TGCAGTGCTAGGAGAGCTAGCGGGAGGACCGGGGAGCTGTTTTTT
TRBD1,TRBJ1-2,TRBV5-4,few,CASSDGTDHYGYTF,TGTGCCAGCAGTGATGGGACAGACCACTATGGCTACACCTTC
NA,TRBJ2-1,TRBV6-1,NA,CASTNRRVHSIEQFF,TGTGCCAGCACCAACAGGAGGGTACACTCCATTGAGCAGTTCTTC
TRBD2,TRBJ2-7,TRBV5-4,NA,CASSSYQTSGNYEQYF,TGTGCCAGCAGCTCGTACCAGACTAGCGGTAACTACGAGCAGTACTTC
NA,TRBJ2-3,TRBV5-1,NA,CASSWSGVGGTDTQYF,TGCGCCAGCAGCTGGTCCGGAGTTGGGGGCACAGATACGCAGTATTTT
NA,TRBJ1-1,TRBV20-1,many,CSASFFVGEGGNTEAFF,TGCAGTGCTAGTTTCTTCGTAGGGGAAGGAGGCAACACTGAAGCTTTCTTT
TRBD1,TRBJ2-2,TRBV5-4,many,CASKRTGANGELFF,TGTGCCAGCAAGAGAACAGGGGCGAACGGGGAGCTGTTTTTT
NA,TRBJ1-1,TRBV11-3,NA,CASSYEDKDTEAFF,TGTGCCAGCAGCTACGAGGACAAGGACACTGAAGCTTTCTTT
NA,TRBJ2-7,TRBV5-1,many,CASSLGNRPPTYEQYF,TGCGCCAGCAGCTTGGGCAACAGACCACCAACCTACGAGCAGTACTTC
NA,TRBJ2-5,TRBV5-6,many,CASSPSHGTKTQYF,TGTGCCAGCAGCCCGTCTCATGGTACCAAGACCCAGTACTTC
NA,TRBJ1-1,TRBV5-1,many,CASSLSGKNTEAFF,TGCGCCAGCAGCTTGTCGGGAAAGAACACTGAAGCTTTCTTT
NA,TRBJ2-5,TRBV5-1,many,CASSLGPFSGAGAKETQYF,TGCGCCAGCAGCTTGGGCCCCTTTTCGGGTGCAGGGGCAAAGGAGACCCAGTACTTC
NA,TRBJ2-7,TRBV6-1,few,CASRPVGGHYEQYF,TGTGCCAGCAGACCCGTGGGGGGACACTACGAGCAGTACTTC
NA,TRBJ2-1,TRBV12-3/TRBV12-4,many,CASSSRWEQFF,TGTGCCAGCAGTTCCCGGTGGGAGCAGTTCTTC
TRBD2,TRBJ2-1,TRBV12-3/TRBV12-4,NA,CASSPAGLAGVYNEQFF,TGTGCCAGCAGTCCTGCCGGTCTAGCGGGAGTCTACAATGAGCAGTTCTTC
NA,TRBJ2-2,TRBV29-1,many,CSVGGRLTGELFF,TGCAGCGTTGGGGGGCGTCTTACCGGGGAGCTGTTTTTT
TRBD1,TRBJ1-4,TRBV5-1,many,CASSRADRGPLNEKLFF,TGCGCCAGCAGTCGAGCCGACAGGGGTCCTCTGAATGAAAAACTGTTTTTT
NA,TRBJ1-5,TRBV28,many,CASRASTQPQHF,TGTGCCAGCAGGGCATCCACTCAGCCCCAGCATTTT
NA,TRBJ1-2,TRBV2,NA,CASSGDGSYGYTF,TGTGCCAGCAGTGGCGATGGGAGTTATGGCTACACCTTC
NA,TRBJ1-5,TRBV29-1,few,CSVREENQPQHF,TGCAGCGTAAGGGAGGAGAATCAGCCCCAGCATTTT
NA,TRBJ2-4,TRBV5-5,many,CASSLGRALTVAIQYF,TGTGCCAGCAGCTTGGGCCGGGCATTGACTGTGGCCATTCAGTACTTC
NA,TRBJ2-7,TRBV11-3,few,CASSFMSYEQYF,TGTGCCAGCAGCTTTATGTCCTACGAGCAGTACTTC
NA,TRBJ2-5,TRBV11-3,NA,CASSLEIQTQYF,TGTGCCAGCAGCTTGGAAATTCAGACCCAGTACTTC
TRBD2,TRBJ2-1,TRBV3-1,many,CASSQDASGGDEQFF,TGTGCCAGCAGCCAAGATGCGAGCGGGGGGGATGAGCAGTTCTTC
NA,TRBJ2-7,TRBV5-1,many,CASRPTITLYEQYF,TGCGCCAGCAGGCCCACGATAACCCTCTACGAGCAGTACTTC
NA,TRBJ1-1,TRBV11-3,NA,CASSEPWGGRMNTEAFF,TGTGCCAGCAGCGAGCCTTGGGGCGGGCGGATGAACACTGAAGCTTTCTTT
NA,TRBJ1-4,TRBV29-1,many,CSAPLPDMNEKLFF,TGCAGCGCTCCCCTCCCCGACATGAATGAAAAACTGTTTTTT
TRBD2,TRBJ2-2,TRBV20-1,many,CRDVPGLAGVFYTGELFF,TGCAGGGACGTTCCGGGACTAGCGGGAGTATTCTACACCGGGGAGCTGTTTTTT
NA,TRBJ1-2,TRBV20-1,few,CSARDAATGSGYTF,TGCAGTGCTAGAGATGCGGCAACCGGCAGTGGCTACACCTTC
TRBD2,TRBJ2-7,TRBV20-1,few,CSARAYGGRTSSYEQYF,TGCAGTGCTAGAGCATACGGCGGGAGGACTAGCTCCTACGAGCAGTACTTC
NA,TRBJ1-1,TRBV11-3,NA,CASSLTVTQAFF,TGTGCCAGCAGCCTGACAGTCACGCAAGCTTTCTTT
TRBD2,TRBJ2-5,TRBV12-3/TRBV12-4,few,CASTASGLASQETQYF,TGTGCCAGCACCGCCTCGGGACTAGCGTCTCAAGAGACCCAGTACTTC
NA,TRBJ1-6,TRBV27,few,CASSLTGTSDNSPLHF,TGTGCCAGCAGTCTAACCGGGACAAGCGATAATTCACCCCTCCACTTT
TRBD2,TRBJ2-1,TRBV12-3/TRBV12-4,NA,CASSSTSGSDVNYVEQFF,TGTGCCAGCAGTTCGACTAGCGGGAGCGACGTAAACTACGTTGAGCAGTTCTTC
NA,TRBJ2-2,TRBV12-3/TRBV12-4,many,CASKKRANTGELFF,TGTGCCAGCAAGAAGCGGGCGAACACCGGGGAGCTGTTTTTT
TRBD2,TRBJ2-3,TRBV5-1,few,CASSPGLAGGPNTDTQYF,TGCGCCAGCAGCCCGGGACTAGCGGGAGGGCCCAACACAGATACGCAGTATTTT
NA,TRBJ2-2,TRBV6-4,NA,CASSELPADTGELFF,TGTGCCAGCAGTGAGCTCCCGGCGGACACCGGGGAGCTGTTTTTT
NA,TRBJ1-3,TRBV30,NA,CAWSGLIGSGNTIYF,TGTGCCTGGAGTGGCTTAATAGGATCTGGAAACACCATATATTTT
NA,TRBJ1-1,TRBV4-1,many,CASSSQGLNTEAFF,TGCGCCAGCAGCTCACAGGGTTTGAACACTGAAGCTTTCTTT
TRBD1,TRBJ2-1,TRBV12-3/TRBV12-4,NA,CASSFPDRVGDNEQFF,TGTGCCAGCAGTTTCCCCGACAGGGTCGGGGACAATGAGCAGTTCTTC
NA,TRBJ2-3,TRBV25-1,few,CASSVNGVRTDTQYF,TGTGCCAGCAGCGTAAACGGCGTTAGGACAGATACGCAGTATTTT
TRBD1,TRBJ2-5,TRBV23-1,NA,CASGSTGDDQETQYF,TGCGCCAGCGGATCGACAGGGGATGACCAAGAGACCCAGTACTTC
TRBD1,TRBJ2-1,TRBV9,many,CASSVKGQGALNEQFF,TGTGCCAGCAGCGTAAAGGGACAGGGGGCGCTCAATGAGCAGTTCTTC
NA,TRBJ1-1,TRBV7-9,many,CASSLGGAVNTEAFF,TGTGCCAGCAGCTTGGGGGGAGCAGTGAACACTGAAGCTTTCTTT
NA,TRBJ1-6,TRBV28,many,CASSWGGVNSPLHF,TGTGCCAGCAGTTGGGGTGGGGTTAATTCACCCCTCCACTTT
NA,TRBJ2-7,TRBV29-1,NA,CSAGEADEQYF,TGCAGCGCCGGGGAGGCGGACGAGCAGTACTTC
TRBD2,TRBJ2-7,TRBV6-5,NA,CASSSIPGTSVYEQYF,TGTGCCAGCAGTTCAATCCCCGGGACTAGCGTCTACGAGCAGTACTTC